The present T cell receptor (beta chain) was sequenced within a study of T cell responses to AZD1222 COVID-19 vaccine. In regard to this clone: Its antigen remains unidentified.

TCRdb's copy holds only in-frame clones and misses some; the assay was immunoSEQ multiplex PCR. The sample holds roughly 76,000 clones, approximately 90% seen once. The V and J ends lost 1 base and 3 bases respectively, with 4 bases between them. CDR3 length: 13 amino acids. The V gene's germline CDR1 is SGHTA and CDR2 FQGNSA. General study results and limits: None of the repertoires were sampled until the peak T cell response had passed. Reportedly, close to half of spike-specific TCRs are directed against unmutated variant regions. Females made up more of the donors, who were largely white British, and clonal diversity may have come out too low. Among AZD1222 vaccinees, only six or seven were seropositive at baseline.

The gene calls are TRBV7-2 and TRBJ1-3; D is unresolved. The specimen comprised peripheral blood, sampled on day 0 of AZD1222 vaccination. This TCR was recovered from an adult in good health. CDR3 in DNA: TGTGCCAGCAGCTTAGGGGGTGGAAACACCATATATTTT. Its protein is CASSLGGGNTIYF.